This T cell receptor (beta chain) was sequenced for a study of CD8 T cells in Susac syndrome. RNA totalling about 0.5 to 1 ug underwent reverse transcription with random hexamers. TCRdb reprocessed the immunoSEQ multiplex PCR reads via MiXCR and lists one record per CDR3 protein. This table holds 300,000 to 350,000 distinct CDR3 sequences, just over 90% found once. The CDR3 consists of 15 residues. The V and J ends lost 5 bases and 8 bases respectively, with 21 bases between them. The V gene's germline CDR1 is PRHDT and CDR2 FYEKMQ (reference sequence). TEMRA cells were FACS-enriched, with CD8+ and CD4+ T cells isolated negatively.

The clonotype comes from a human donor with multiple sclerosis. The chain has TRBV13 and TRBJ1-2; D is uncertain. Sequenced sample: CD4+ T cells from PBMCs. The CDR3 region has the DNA TGTGCCAGCAGCCCCTCCCCACAGTGGCGCGGAGGCTACACCTTC. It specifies CASSPSPQWRGGYTF.